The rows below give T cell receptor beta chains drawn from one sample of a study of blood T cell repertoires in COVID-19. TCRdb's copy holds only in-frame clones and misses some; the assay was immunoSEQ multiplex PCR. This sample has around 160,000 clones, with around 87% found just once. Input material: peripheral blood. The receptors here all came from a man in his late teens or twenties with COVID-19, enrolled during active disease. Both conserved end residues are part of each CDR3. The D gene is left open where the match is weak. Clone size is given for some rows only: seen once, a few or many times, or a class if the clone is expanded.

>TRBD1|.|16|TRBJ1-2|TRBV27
CASSSLTGKGNYGYTF
TGTGCCAGCAGTTCCCTGACAGGGAAAGGGAACTATGGCTACACCTTC
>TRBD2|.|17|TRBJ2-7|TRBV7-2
CASSLEPGGRPGYEQYF
TGTGCCAGCAGCTTAGAACCTGGCGGGAGGCCAGGCTACGAGCAGTACTTC
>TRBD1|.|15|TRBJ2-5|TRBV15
CATSGGTGDQETQYF
TGTGCCACCAGCGGCGGGACAGGGGACCAAGAGACCCAGTACTTC
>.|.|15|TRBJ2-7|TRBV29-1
CSVTVKQGSAYEQYF
TGCAGCGTTACGGTGAAACAGGGATCCGCGTACGAGCAGTACTTC
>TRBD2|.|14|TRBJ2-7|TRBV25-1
CASSETSGNNEQYF
TGTGCCAGCAGCGAGACTAGCGGCAACAACGAGCAGTACTTC
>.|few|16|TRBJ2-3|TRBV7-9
CASSSGIAAFTDTQYF
TGTGCCAGCAGCTCCGGGATAGCGGCCTTCACAGATACGCAGTATTTT
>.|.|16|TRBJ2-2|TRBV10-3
CAISESVTRGTGELFF
TGTGCCATCAGTGAGTCAGTTACTAGAGGGACCGGGGAGCTGTTTTTT
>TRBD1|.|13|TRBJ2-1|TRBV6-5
CASSPSGGNEQFF
TGTGCCAGCAGTCCGTCAGGGGGCAATGAGCAGTTCTTC
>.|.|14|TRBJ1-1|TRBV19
CASSKQGLSTEAFF
TGTGCCAGTAGCAAACAGGGTTTGAGCACTGAAGCTTTCTTT
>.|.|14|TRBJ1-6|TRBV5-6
CASSSTVANSPLHF
TGTGCCAGCAGCTCGACAGTAGCTAATTCACCCCTCCACTTT
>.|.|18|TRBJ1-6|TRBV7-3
CASSLTGGGTAYNSPLHF
TGTGCCAGCAGCTTAACCGGGGGAGGGACGGCCTATAATTCACCCCTCCACTTT
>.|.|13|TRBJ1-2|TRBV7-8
CASSLGQGGGYTF
TGTGCCAGCAGCTTAGGGCAGGGAGGAGGCTACACCTTC
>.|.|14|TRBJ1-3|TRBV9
CASNSGASGNTIYF
TGTGCCAGCAACTCTGGGGCGTCTGGAAACACCATATATTTT
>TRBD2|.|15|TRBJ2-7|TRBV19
CASSIGTSGTYEQYF
TGTGCCAGTAGTATCGGGACTAGCGGAACCTACGAGCAGTACTTC
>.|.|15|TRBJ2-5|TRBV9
CASSADPGQQETQYF
TGTGCCAGCAGCGCTGATCCGGGACAACAAGAGACCCAGTACTTC
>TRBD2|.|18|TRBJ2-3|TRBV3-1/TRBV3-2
CASSQVRAGGPVTDTQYF
TGTGCCAGCAGCCAAGTTAGGGCGGGAGGGCCAGTCACAGATACGCAGTATTTT
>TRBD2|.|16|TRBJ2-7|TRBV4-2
CASSQDGASGSYEQYF
TGTGCCAGCAGCCAAGATGGGGCTAGCGGTTCCTACGAGCAGTACTTC
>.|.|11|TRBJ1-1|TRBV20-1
CSASLQGEAFF
TGCAGTGCTAGTTTGCAGGGCGAAGCTTTCTTT
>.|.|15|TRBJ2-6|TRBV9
CASSARESGANVLTF
TGTGCCAGCAGCGCGAGAGAGTCTGGGGCCAACGTCCTGACTTTC
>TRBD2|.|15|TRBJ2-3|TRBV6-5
CASSYERGITDTQYF
TGTGCCAGCAGTTACGAGCGGGGGATTACAGATACGCAGTATTTT
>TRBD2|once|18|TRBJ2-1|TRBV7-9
CASSSASGTQGDYNEQFF
TGTGCCAGCAGCTCGGCTAGCGGGACCCAAGGGGATTACAATGAGCAGTTCTTC
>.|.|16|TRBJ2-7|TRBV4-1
CASSQDLRQLAYEQYF
TGCGCCAGCAGCCAAGATTTGAGACAGCTAGCCTACGAGCAGTACTTC
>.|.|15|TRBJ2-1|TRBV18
CASSTQRSSYNEQFF
TGTGCCAGCTCAACCCAGCGGAGCTCCTACAATGAGCAGTTCTTC
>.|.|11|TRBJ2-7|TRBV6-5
CASRLSYEQYF
TGTGCCAGCAGGCTTAGCTACGAGCAGTACTTC
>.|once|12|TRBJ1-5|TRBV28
CASSLLAQPQHF
TGTGCCAGCAGTTTGCTAGCCCAGCCCCAGCATTTT